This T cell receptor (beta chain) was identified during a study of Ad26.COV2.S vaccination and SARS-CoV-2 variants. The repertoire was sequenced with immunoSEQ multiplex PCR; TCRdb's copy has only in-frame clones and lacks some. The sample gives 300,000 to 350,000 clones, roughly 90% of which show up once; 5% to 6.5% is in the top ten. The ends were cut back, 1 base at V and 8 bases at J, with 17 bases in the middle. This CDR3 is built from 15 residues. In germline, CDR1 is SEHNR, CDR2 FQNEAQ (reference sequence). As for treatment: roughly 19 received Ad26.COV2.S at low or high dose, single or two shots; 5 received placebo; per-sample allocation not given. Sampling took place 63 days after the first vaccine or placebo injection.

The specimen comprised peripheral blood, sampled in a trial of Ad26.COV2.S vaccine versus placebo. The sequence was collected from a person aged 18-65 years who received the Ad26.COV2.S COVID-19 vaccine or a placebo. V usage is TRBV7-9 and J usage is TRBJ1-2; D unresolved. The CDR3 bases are TGTGCCAGCAGCTTAGGATCTCCGGGTGAATGGGGCTACACCTTC. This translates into CASSLGSPGEWGYTF.